The clone carrying this T cell receptor (beta chain) was observed at least ten times. Antigen unknown. There are 17 residues in the CDR3. Germline CDR1 reads LNHDA; CDR2 reads SQIVND (reference sequence). V was cut by 2 bases and J by 0 bases, with 11 bases left in between. The data are from a study of type 1 regulatory T cells. As for the study in general: T-allo10 is a Tr1-enriched, alloantigen-specific CD4 T cell product made in vitro.

TCRdb fed the reads into MiXCR, producing one record per CDR3 protein. The sample consists of 15,000 or so distinct CDR3 sequences, about 13% of them appearing once. The sample was cultured T cells, either the whole culture or a sorted T cell fraction (not recorded which). This receptor was identified in a human donor in good health. The rearrangement joins TRBV19 to TRBJ2-6; TRBD1 is a possible D gene (6 bases). CDR3 region: CASSIRQVPSGANVLTF. In nucleotides, the CDR3 is TGTGCCAGTAGTATAAGACAGGTCCCCTCTGGGGCCAACGTCCTGACTTTC.